This T cell receptor beta chain was sequenced in a study of cytomegalovirus exposure and HLA in healthy donors. Study findings and constraints: Another analysis was done later, and it associated 15,000 to 20,000 TCR beta sequences with HLA alleles at 0.05 false discovery rate.

Concerning this clone: Its antigen is undetermined.

The primer mix had 60 Vbeta and 13 Jbeta primers. Original processing methods: Later reanalysis found 80 million or so unique TCR beta chains, roughly 9.9 million of them shared. Clones were sequenced by immunoSEQ multiplex PCR, and TCRdb holds only the in-frame ones, with some missing. The DNA gave D and trimming, while V, J and clone size come from that table. Of fewer than 150,000 clones in the sample, under 90% are singletons; the top ten hold about 2.3%. Sequenced input: PBMCs. This receptor was identified in a male donor in good health and CMV-seronegative.

The CDR3 spells CASSLLGQGNQPQHF. CDR3 nucleotides: TGTGCCAGCAGCTTGCTTGGACAGGGGAATCAGCCCCAGCATTTT. The V and J genes are TRBV5-6 and TRBJ1-5; TRBD1 agrees at 9 bases. V lost 1 base to trimming and J lost 4 bases; unmatched junction nucleotides: 3. The CDR3 is 15 amino acids. The germline gives CDR1 SGHDT, CDR2 YYEEEE. The full variable domain, rest sourced from reference TRBV5-6 and TRBJ1-5, is DAGVTQSPTHLIKTRGQQVTLRCSPKSGHDTVSWYQQALGQGPQFIFQYYEEEERQRGNFPDRFSGHQFPNYSSELNVNALLLGDSALYLCASSLLGQGNQPQHFGDGTRLSIL.